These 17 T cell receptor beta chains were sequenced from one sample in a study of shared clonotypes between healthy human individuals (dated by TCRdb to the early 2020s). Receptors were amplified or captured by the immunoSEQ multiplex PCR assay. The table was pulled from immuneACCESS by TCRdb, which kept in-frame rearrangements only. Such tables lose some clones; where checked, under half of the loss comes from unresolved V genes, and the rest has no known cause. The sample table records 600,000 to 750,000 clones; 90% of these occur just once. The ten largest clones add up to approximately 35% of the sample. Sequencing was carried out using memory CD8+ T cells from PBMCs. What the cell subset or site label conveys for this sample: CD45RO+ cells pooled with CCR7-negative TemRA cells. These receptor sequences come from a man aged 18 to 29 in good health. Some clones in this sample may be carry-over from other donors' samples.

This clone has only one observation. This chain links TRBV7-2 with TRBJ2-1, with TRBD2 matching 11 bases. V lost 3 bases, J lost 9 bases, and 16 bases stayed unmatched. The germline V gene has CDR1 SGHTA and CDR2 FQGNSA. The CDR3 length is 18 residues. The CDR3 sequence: CASSLPRTSGPQAAEQFF. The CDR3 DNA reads TGTGCCAGCAGCTTGCCCCGGACTAGCGGGCCCCAGGCGGCTGAGCAGTTCTTC.

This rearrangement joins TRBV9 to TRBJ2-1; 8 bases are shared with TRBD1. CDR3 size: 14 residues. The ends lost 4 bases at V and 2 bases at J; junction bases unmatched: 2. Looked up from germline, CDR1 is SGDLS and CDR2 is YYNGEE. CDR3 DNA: TGTGCCAGCAGCCGGACAGGGACCTACAATGAGCAGTTCTTC. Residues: CASSRTGTYNEQFF.

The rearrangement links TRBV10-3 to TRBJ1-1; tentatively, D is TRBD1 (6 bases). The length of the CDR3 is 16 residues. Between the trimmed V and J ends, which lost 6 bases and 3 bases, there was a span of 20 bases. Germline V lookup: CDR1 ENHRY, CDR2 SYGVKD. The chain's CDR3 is CAIRPAVGEGDTEAFF. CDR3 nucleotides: TGTGCCATCAGGCCCGCAGTGGGAGAGGGGGACACTGAAGCTTTCTTT.

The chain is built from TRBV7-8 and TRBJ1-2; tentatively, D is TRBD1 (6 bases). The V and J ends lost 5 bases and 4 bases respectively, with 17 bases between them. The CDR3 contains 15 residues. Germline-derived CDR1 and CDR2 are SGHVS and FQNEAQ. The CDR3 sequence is CASSPPGGPAYGYTF. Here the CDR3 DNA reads TGTGCCAGCAGCCCGCCGGGGGGGCCCGCCTATGGCTACACCTTC.

The DNA for the CDR3 is TGTGCCAGCAGCTCCCTAGCGGGAGGGCCGGAGCAGTACTTC. It is translated as CASSSLAGGPEQYF. V usage is TRBV5-4 and J usage is TRBJ2-7; 12 positions agree with TRBD2. The CDR3 has 14 residues. The germline V gene encodes CDR1 SGHNT and CDR2 YYREEE (reference sequence). Trimming took 3 bases from V and 7 from J; bases not matched to a gene: 5.

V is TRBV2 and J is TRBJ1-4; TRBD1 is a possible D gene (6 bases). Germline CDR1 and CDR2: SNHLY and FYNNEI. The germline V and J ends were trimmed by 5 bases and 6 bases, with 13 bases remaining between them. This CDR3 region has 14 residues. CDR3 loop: CASSLDSRYEKLFF. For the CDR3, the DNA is TGTGCCAGCAGTTTGGACAGCCGATATGAAAAACTGTTTTTT.

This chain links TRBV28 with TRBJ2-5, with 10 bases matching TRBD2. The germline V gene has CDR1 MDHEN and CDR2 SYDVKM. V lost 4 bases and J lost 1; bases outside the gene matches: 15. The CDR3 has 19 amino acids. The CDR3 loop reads CASSSPTLPLAGLQETQYF. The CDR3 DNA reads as TGTGCCAGCAGTTCCCCGACACTCCCACTAGCGGGACTCCAAGAGACCCAGTACTTC.

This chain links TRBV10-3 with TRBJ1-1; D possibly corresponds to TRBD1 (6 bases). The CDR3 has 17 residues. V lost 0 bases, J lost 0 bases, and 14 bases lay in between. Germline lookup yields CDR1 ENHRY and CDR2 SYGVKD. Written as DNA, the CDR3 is TGTGCCATCAGTGAGTCCCTACAGGGCTTTCTGAACACTGAAGCTTTCTTT. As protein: CAISESLQGFLNTEAFF.

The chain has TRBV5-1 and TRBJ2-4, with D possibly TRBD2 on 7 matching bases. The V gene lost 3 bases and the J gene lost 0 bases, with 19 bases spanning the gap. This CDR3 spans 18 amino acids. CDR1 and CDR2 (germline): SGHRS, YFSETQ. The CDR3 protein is CASSSGKRDTLAKNIQYF. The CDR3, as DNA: TGCGCCAGCAGCTCGGGGAAGCGGGACACCTTAGCCAAAAACATTCAGTACTTC. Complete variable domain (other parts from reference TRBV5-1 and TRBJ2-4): KAGVTQTPRYLIKTRGQQVTLSCSPISGHRSVSWYQQTPGQGLQFLFEYFSETQRNKGNFPGRFSGRQFSNSRSEMNVSTLELGDSALYLCASSSGKRDTLAKNIQYFGAGTRLSVL.

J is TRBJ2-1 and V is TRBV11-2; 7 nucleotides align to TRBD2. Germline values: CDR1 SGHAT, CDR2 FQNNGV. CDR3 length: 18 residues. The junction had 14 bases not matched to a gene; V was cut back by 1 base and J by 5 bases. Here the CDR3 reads CASSLAANVRETHNEQFF. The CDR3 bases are TGTGCCAGCAGCTTAGCGGCGAACGTGCGGGAGACCCACAATGAGCAGTTCTTC.

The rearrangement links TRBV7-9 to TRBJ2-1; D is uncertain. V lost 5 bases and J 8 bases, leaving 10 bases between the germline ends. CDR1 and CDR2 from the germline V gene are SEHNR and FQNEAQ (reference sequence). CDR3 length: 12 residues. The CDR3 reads CASSRWSDEQFF. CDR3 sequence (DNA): TGTGCCAGCAGCAGATGGTCGGATGAGCAGTTCTTC.

CDR3 sequence: CASSGLEETQYF. DNA for the CDR3: TGTGCCAGCAGCGGCCTTGAAGAGACCCAGTACTTC. The V gene is TRBV27, the J gene TRBJ2-5; D not resolved. CDR1 and CDR2 from the germline V gene are MNHEY and SMNVEV (reference sequence). V dropped 6 bases and J dropped 3 bases, with 8 bases sitting between them. CDR3 length: 12 amino acids.

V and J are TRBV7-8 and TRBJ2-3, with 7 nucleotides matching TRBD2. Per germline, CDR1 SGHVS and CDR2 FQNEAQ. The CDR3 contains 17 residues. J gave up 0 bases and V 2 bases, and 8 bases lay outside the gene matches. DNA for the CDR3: TGTGCCAGCAGCTTACATCCTAGCGGAACTAGCACAGATACGCAGTATTTT. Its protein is CASSLHPSGTSTDTQYF.

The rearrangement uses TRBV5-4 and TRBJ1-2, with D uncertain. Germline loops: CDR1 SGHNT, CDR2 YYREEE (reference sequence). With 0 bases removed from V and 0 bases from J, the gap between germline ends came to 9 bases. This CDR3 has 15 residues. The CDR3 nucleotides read TGTGCCAGCAGCTTGGGTCAGGCTGCTAACTATGGCTACACCTTC. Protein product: CASSLGQAANYGYTF.

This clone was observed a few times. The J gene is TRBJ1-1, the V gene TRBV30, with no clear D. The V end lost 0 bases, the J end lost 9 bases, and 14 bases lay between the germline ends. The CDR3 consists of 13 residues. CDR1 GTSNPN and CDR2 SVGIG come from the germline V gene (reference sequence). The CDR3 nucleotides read TGTGCCTGGAGTGTAATGATAGGGCATAAAGCTTTCTTT. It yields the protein CAWSVMIGHKAFF.

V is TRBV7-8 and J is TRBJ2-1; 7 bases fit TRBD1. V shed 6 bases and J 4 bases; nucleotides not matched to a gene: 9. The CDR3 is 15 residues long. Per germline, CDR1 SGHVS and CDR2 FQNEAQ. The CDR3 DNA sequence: TGTGCCAGCAGTTACAGGGGTAGCGTGTACAATGAGCAGTTCTTC. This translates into CASSYRGSVYNEQFF.

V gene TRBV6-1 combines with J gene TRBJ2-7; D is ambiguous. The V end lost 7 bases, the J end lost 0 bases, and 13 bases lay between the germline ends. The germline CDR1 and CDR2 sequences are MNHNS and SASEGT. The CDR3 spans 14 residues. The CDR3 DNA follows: TGTGCCAGCACGCCGAGACCGAGCTCCTACGAGCAGTACTTC. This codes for CASTPRPSSYEQYF.